This passage covers 5 T cell receptor beta chains from one sample sequenced in a study of T-cell memory formation after mild COVID-19. TCRdb analysed the 5' RACE reads with MiXCR anew, one entry per CDR3 protein. The table has roughly 510,000 distinct CDR3 sequences, roughly 17% seen once. The sequenced material came from PBMCs or a T cell subset sorted from them (not recorded which). The source is an adult woman who had mild COVID-19 (a few samples of this study predate the infection). Cell type and time point are not known.

This clonotype was detected only a few times. The V and J genes are TRBV5-4 and TRBJ1-2; D not resolved. The CDR3 consists of 14 residues. V lost 5 bases, J lost 8 bases, and 19 bases lay in between. Germline assignment: CDR1 SGHNT and CDR2 YYREEE (reference sequence). Here the CDR3 DNA reads TGTGCCAGCAGTACGACGTCCCTTACGCGGGGCTACACCTTC. This gives the protein CASSTTSLTRGYTF.

This clonotype appeared a few times. This chain uses TRBV13 with TRBJ2-7; 8 bases agree with TRBD1. The germline CDR1 and CDR2 sequences are PRHDT and FYEKMQ (reference sequence). After removal of 4 bases from V and 5 bases from J, the junction contained 10 bases not matched to a gene. The CDR3 has 15 amino acids. DNA for the CDR3: TGTGCCAGCAGCTCACCGGGACAGGATCGCCACGAGCAGTACTTC. Encoded protein: CASSSPGQDRHEQYF.

This clonotype was seen more than once but under ten times. The chain couples TRBV6-6 to TRBJ2-7; 9 positions match TRBD2. This CDR3 is 19 amino acids long. After removal of 0 bases from V and 0 bases from J, the junction contained 12 bases not matched to a gene. Germline lookup yields CDR1 MNHNY and CDR2 SVGAGI (reference sequence). The CDR3 sequence is CASSYSGGGAVLSSYEQYF. DNA for the CDR3: TGTGCCAGCAGTTACTCAGGCGGGGGGGCCGTATTGAGCTCCTACGAGCAGTACTTC.

This clonotype was recorded a few times. The chain joins TRBV12-3 or TRBV12-4 to TRBJ2-7; D not certain. The length of the CDR3 is 13 residues. The V gene lost 6 bases and the J gene lost 3 bases, with 12 bases spanning the gap. Here the CDR3 reads CASSQNPYYEQYF. As DNA, the CDR3 is TGTGCCAGCAGCCAGAACCCGTACTACGAGCAGTACTTC.

This clonotype was recorded a few times. The rearrangement links TRBV6-6 to TRBJ2-7, with D hard to call. Germline V gives CDR1 MNHNY, CDR2 SVGAGI (reference sequence). The V end was cut by 6 bases, the J end by 7 bases, with 10 bases between. The CDR3 is 11 residues long. This chain's CDR3 is CASSPKIEQYF. Here the CDR3 DNA reads TGTGCCAGCAGCCCCAAAATTGAGCAGTACTTC.